The entry that follows covers one TCR beta chain sequence. Its antigen specificity is not known. Base quality data are lacking; no much larger clone is found one base away. Reading the germline V gene (reference sequence) gives CDR1 PRHDT and CDR2 FYEKMQ. Inclusive of the bounding cysteine and phenylalanine, the CDR3 is 15 residues long. Here the CDR3 DNA is all that survives: 45 bases in frame from base 1. Here V drops 6 bases and J drops 5 bases, and the junction holds 12 bases not matched to any gene. For sequencing of the TCRbeta CDR3 region, genomic DNA was extracted from the sorted cells. TCRbeta CDR3 regions were sequenced using the immunoSEQ Assay. Here the immuneACCESS table is served through TCRdb, limited to in-frame sequences with V and J called. Missing clones are a known gap in these copies; in checked studies unresolved V genes cover under half, and the rest lacks a known reason. This sample has about 80,000 clones in its table, and just over 85% of those were observed once. The leading ten clones occupy 1.9% of the sample.

Patients with autoimmune disease history or receiving systemic immunosuppression were excluded from the trial. In every dose cohort, peripheral blood was drawn for TCR sequencing at baseline, cycle 4 day 1, and cycle 7 day 1. Samples were obtained from an open-label, multicenter, first-in-human phase I dose-escalation trial of ivuxolimab. Adults with locally advanced or metastatic melanoma, renal cell carcinoma, hepatocellular carcinoma or head and neck squamous cell carcinoma were enrolled in the trial. CD4+ and CD8+ T cells were sorted separately from peripheral blood before TCR sequencing. This specimen comes from a study of OX40 agonist ivuxolimab in advanced cancers. About the study as a whole: Ivuxolimab was an agonistic, fully human IgG2 monoclonal antibody directed against OX40 (CD134), a costimulatory receptor. Intravenous ivuxolimab was administered to patients every 2 weeks at six dose levels: 0.01, 0.1, 0.3, 1.5, 3 and 10 mg/kg. Of the approximately 50 dose-escalation patients, hepatocellular carcinoma was present in about 20, melanoma in around 15, renal cell carcinoma in 9 and head and neck cancer in 9. The dose-escalation cohort was around 83% male with a mean age of around 62 years, ranging from about 20 to 80. Patients were allowed to have had prior anti-PD-1, anti-PD-L1 or anti-CTLA-4 therapy, and around two fifths of the dose-escalation patients had been treated with checkpoint inhibitors. Partial responses occurred in three dose-escalation patients: two with cutaneous melanoma and one with hepatocellular carcinoma. The point of sequencing TCRbeta in the periphery was to test whether ivuxolimab changed TCR sequence diversity and drove clonal T-cell expansion. The monotherapy dose-escalation portion (N = 52 patients) of the phase I ivuxolimab trial is reported in the paper. General conclusions and limits of the study: At doses of 0.1 to 3.0 mg/kg, clonal expansion of both CD4+ and CD8+ blood T cells was observed from baseline to week 6. In the 0.1-3.0 mg/kg groups, partial responders had among the lowest normalized peripheral clonal expansion, particularly in CD8+ T cells. The antigen specificity of the peripheral T cells that underwent clonal expansion was not determined. Low levels of normalized T-cell clonal expansion were also shown by some nonresponding patients. After ivuxolimab, expanded clones were on average more numerous among CD8+ T cells than among CD4+ T cells.

The material was CD4+ or CD8+ T cells sorted from blood, obtained in a trial of the OX40 agonist ivuxolimab. The sequence links TRBV13 to TRBJ1-2; TRBD1 aligns with 7 central bases. The receptor was isolated from an adult with an advanced solid tumor such as melanoma, head and neck, liver or kidney cancer. CDR3 protein: CASSRRDSILYGYTF. The DNA is as follows: TGTGCCAGCAGTCGGAGGGACAGCATCCTTTATGGCTACACCTTC.